This T cell receptor (beta chain) stems from a study of shared clonotypes between healthy human individuals (dated by TCRdb to 2018 to 2021). Regarding the study in general: A couple of women and a few men aged 18 to 49 years were included in the cohort. For each donor, CD4 naive and CD4 memory were each run on three plates, CD8 naive on two plates, and CD8 memory on one plate. To estimate repertoire size and how much clonotypes are shared between individuals, the study performed deep sequencing of blood TCR repertoires from 4 to 6 healthy adults. Different laboratories and diverse techniques were used to prepare libraries and sequence TCR repertoires, to increase sequencing depth and limit assay-specific biases. Per donor, leukapheresis produced somewhere between about 0.85 and 9.5 billion PBMCs.

A remark on this clone: Its antigen remains unidentified. Per-nucleotide qualities are absent, and no much larger clonotype sits a single base away.

TCR CDR3 regions were amplified from genomic DNA by multiplex PCR using the deep immunoSEQ assay. Extracted genomic DNA from each cell subset was distributed evenly across all wells of several immunoSEQ 96-well plates, and each plate was treated as a replicate. For sorted subsets, each replicate PCR was loaded with around 220 ng genomic DNA, equivalent to 25,000 to 35,000 T cell genomes. Purified libraries were measured with a Qubit 3.0 fluorometer, size-checked on a Bioanalyzer 2100, and measured again with the KAPA Library Quantification kit. Each immunoSEQ 96-well plate was sequenced on its own single-read 150-cycle Illumina NextSeq 550 flow cell. Per the source publication's procedure: The immunoSEQ output contained only junctional sequences without quality scores, so filtering could not match that applied to full-length reads. Sequences were annotated with PyIR, a Python wrapper for IgBLAST v1.9, using IMGT germline references to assign V/J genes and CDR3. Reads were removed for weak V/J assignments (E-value above 1e-6), missing CDR3, stop codons, out-of-frame junctions, or ambiguous translated residues. V3J clonotypes were defined as sequences sharing an identical inferred V gene, J gene, and CDR3 amino acid sequence. The percentage overlap between two repertoires was calculated by dividing the number of shared unique clonotypes by the size of the smaller repertoire. Repertoire richness was assessed with RTK rarefaction, the Chao1 estimator, and Recon v2.1 estimates of unobserved clonotypes. For all TCRbeta clonotypes obtained by the gDNA method from a handful of donors, generation probabilities were computed with OLGA. The clones in this table, taken by TCRdb from immuneACCESS, are in-frame only. Not every clone is retained; where verified, under half of the shortfall comes from an unresolved V gene, and the cause of the rest is unknown. The V and J calls and clone size are taken from that table; D and trimming were inferred from the DNA. The table for this sample lists about 2.3 million clones; 85% to 95% of them were counted only once. The ten most abundant clones make up under 0.45% of the sample.

Healthy HIV-negative adults with no recently reported acute infections or vaccinations were included as donors. Every donor was a Caucasian adult residing in Nashville, Tennessee, USA. CD4+ T cells were enriched by magnetic negative selection; naive cells were then positively selected on CD45RA, and the negative fraction formed the memory subset. Blood was collected by leukapheresis, and PBMCs were isolated by Ficoll-Histopaque density gradient centrifugation and then cryopreserved in liquid nitrogen vapor phase. Analytical flow cytometry was used to check the purity and quantity of every magnetically sorted T cell population. Genomic DNA was isolated from every sorted fraction and measured by UV absorbance on a Nanodrop 2000c. The full study reports these points: Clonotypes shared by all four sorted-subset donors showed higher generation probabilities than non-shared clonotypes. Even with the large sequencing depth, rarefaction of the sorted-subset datasets indicated that sequencing was incomplete. Naive subsets generally had larger estimated clonotype richness than memory subsets did. Sampling was restricted to blood, and TCR repertoires in tissues likely differ from the TCR repertoires found in blood. Because the study included a small number of donors, the genetic and exposure-history diversity represented was limited. Pairwise subsampling led to the expectation that sequencing depth would affect the degree of clonotype sharing among donors. Sharing across a few donors was observed for approximately 5% of naive CD4, about 4% of naive CD8, about 2.3% of memory CD4, and around 0.4% of memory CD8 clonotypes.

Input material: naive CD4+ T cells from PBMCs. Read against the paper, the sample's cell subset or site label means: CD45RA+ positively selected. This receptor was taken from a man aged 18 to 29 in good health. Some clones in this sample may be carry-over from other donors' samples.

CDR3 protein: CASTPRGAGRTEAFF. The nucleotide sequence reads TGTGCCAGCACCCCCAGGGGGGCAGGGCGCACTGAAGCTTTCTTT. The receptor chain draws on TRBV2 and TRBJ1-1, and TRBD1 aligns with 7 junction nucleotides. According to the germline V gene, CDR1 reads SNHLY and CDR2 reads FYNNEI. The CDR3 runs 15 residues from the cysteine to the phenylalanine. Of all the DNA, just the CDR3 is kept, 45 bases in frame from base 1. V trim: 7 bases; J trim: 4 bases; unmatched bases: 12.